This T cell receptor (beta chain) was documented in a study of T cell clusters in autoimmune cytopenias. Findings and caveats of the study: Healthy donors had roughly 3.3-fold more exclusive TRB clusters than active autoimmune hepatitis patients. Primary autoimmune cytopenia patients seemingly lacked the physiological T cell clusters found in healthy donors.

Regarding this clonotype: Its target is not known.

Approximately 40,000 genome equivalents of blood DNA were amplified for TRB. TRB was amplified by touch-down multiplex PCR, primer pools A and B combined. TCRdb derives one entry per CDR3 protein from the multiplex PCR reads, leaving out DNA. The clone table shows about 3,100 distinct CDR3 sequences, with the ten largest holding about 20%. The sample consisted of peripheral blood. This TCR was recovered from a human donor with an autoimmune cytopenia or autoimmune hepatitis (not recorded which).

CDR3 residues: CASSLDAGHTDTQYF. The chain uses TRBV12-3 or TRBV12-4 and TRBJ2-3; TCRdb's D gene call, TRBD1, goes unchecked for lack of DNA. The CDR3 extends over 15 amino acids.